Reported below is one T cell receptor (beta chain). Its antigen remains unidentified. Sequencing used immunoSEQ multiplex PCR; TCRdb keeps in-frame clones, though not all of them. Of hundreds of thousands of clones listed, approximately 87% were seen once; the top ten hold roughly 3.5%. This record comes from a study of Ad26.COV2.S vaccination and SARS-CoV-2 variants. Whole-study results and caveats: Placebo recipients trailed vaccine recipients in spike-specific TCR breadth.

Sample treatment: roughly 19 received Ad26.COV2.S at low or high dose, single or two shots; several received placebo; per-sample allocation not given. Specimens were obtained on day 63 following the first vaccine or placebo injection. It was Wuhan-strain SARS-CoV-2 spike that the Ad26 vaccine vector expressed. CDR3 length equals 16 residues. Trimming removed 6 bases from V and 9 bases from J; junction bases left unmatched: 13. Germline values: CDR1 MNHEY, CDR2 SMNVEV (reference sequence). Sequenced here: peripheral blood, sampled in a trial of Ad26.COV2.S vaccine versus placebo. This receptor was taken from a person aged 18-65 years who received the Ad26.COV2.S COVID-19 vaccine or a placebo. J is TRBJ1-6 and V is TRBV27; 8 bases match TRBD1. CDR3 region: CASRARVGQGASPLHF. CDR3 DNA sequence: TGTGCCAGCAGGGCTAGGGTGGGGCAGGGGGCTTCACCCCTCCACTTT.